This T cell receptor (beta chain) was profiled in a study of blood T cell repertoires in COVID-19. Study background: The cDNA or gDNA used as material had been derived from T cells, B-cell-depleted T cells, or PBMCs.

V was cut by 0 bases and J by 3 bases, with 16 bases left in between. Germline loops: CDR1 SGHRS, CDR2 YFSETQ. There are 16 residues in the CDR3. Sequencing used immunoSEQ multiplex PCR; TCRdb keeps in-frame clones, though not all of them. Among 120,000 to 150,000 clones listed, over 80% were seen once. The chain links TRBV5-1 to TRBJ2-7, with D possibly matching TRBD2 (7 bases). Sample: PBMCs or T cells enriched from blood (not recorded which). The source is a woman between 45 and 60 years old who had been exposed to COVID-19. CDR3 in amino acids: CASSLAGAGEGYEQYF. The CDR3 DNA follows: TGCGCCAGCAGCTTGGCGGGGGCGGGAGAAGGCTACGAGCAGTACTTC.